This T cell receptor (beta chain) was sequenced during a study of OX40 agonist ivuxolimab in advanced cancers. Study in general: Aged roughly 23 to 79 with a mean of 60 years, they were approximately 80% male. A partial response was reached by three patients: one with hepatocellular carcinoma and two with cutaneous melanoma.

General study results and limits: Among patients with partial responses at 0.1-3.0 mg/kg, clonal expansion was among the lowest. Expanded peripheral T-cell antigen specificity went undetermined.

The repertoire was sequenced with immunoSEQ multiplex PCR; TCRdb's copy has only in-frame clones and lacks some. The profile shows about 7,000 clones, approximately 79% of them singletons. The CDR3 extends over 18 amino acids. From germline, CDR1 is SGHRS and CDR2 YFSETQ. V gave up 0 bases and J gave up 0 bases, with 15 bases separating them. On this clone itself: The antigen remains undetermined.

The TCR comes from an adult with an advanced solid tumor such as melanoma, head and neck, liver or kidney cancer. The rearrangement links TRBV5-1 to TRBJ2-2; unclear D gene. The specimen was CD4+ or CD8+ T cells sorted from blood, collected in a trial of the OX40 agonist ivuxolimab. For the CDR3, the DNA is TGCGCCAGCAGCTTGGTATGGGTCGGGTCGGCGAACACCGGGGAGCTGTTTTTT. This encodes CASSLVWVGSANTGELFF.